Presented here are 20 T cell receptor beta chains from one specimen sequenced in a study of shared clonotypes between healthy human individuals. Produced via immunoSEQ multiplex PCR; TCRdb's table is partial and in-frame only. The sample lists approximately 530,000 clones, roughly 95% occurring once. The sequenced material came from naive CD4+ T cells sorted from blood. Subset of the sample: CD45RA+ positively selected. The receptors stem from a woman aged 25 to 45 in good health.

CDR3 nucleotides: TGTGCCAGCAGGTCCGGGACTAGCGGCTCCTACGAGCAGTACTTC. This gives the protein CASRSGTSGSYEQYF. This chain joins TRBV5-4 and TRBJ2-7; 11 bases align to TRBD2. The trim removed 5 bases at V and 0 bases at J, leaving 4 bases unmatched. The CDR3 has 15 residues. Germline V gene sequence: CDR1 SGHNT, CDR2 YYREEE (reference sequence).

This clone occurred a few times. The gene calls are TRBV28 and TRBJ1-1; D possibly corresponds to TRBD1 (6 bases). Germline lookup yields CDR1 MDHEN and CDR2 SYDVKM. The length of the CDR3 is 15 residues. Trimming took off 6 bases at V and 3 bases at J, with 17 bases between the two ends. The CDR3 DNA sequence: TGTGCCAGCAGCTCCCCACAGGGAATATACACTGAAGCTTTCTTT. This translates into CASSSPQGIYTEAFF.

V usage is TRBV7-9 and J usage is TRBJ2-5, with D perhaps matching TRBD1 or TRBD2 (5 bases each). V dropped 1 base and J dropped 9 bases, with 15 bases sitting between them. Germline CDR1 and CDR2: SEHNR and FQNEAQ (reference sequence). The CDR3 extends over 14 amino acids. The chain's CDR3 is CASSLEGRLGAQYF. CDR3 DNA: TGTGCCAGCAGCTTAGAGGGACGCCTTGGGGCCCAGTACTTC.

The rearrangement uses TRBV2 and TRBJ1-5; 7 bases agree with TRBD1. The germline V gene encodes CDR1 SNHLY and CDR2 FYNNEI. With 4 bases clipped from V and 11 bases from J, the junction kept 5 bases outside the gene matches. This CDR3 comprises 12 residues. The CDR3 is CASSVGTVAQHF. CDR3 coding DNA: TGTGCCAGCAGTGTCGGGACAGTCGCCCAGCATTTT.

This chain links TRBV5-8 with TRBJ1-2; D is undetermined. The germline V and J ends were trimmed by 0 bases and 5 bases, with 11 bases remaining between them. Per the germline V gene, CDR1 is SGHTS and CDR2 is YDEGEE. This CDR3 is 14 amino acids long. The CDR3 DNA reads TGTGCCAGCAGCTTGGGAATCGGTTTTTATGGCTACACCTTC. This codes for CASSLGIGFYGYTF.

The chain couples TRBV18 to TRBJ2-7; D is possibly TRBD2 (5 bases). Germline V gives CDR1 KGHSH, CDR2 LQKENI. This CDR3 is built from 18 residues. Trimming shortened V by 3 bases and J by 0 bases, and 21 bases separated the two germline ends. CDR3 bases: TGTGCCAGCTCACCTCTACCCCTTTCCGGGATCTTCTCCTACGAGCAGTACTTC. This sequence encodes CASSPLPLSGIFSYEQYF.

This clone was seen just once. J is TRBJ2-4 and V is TRBV18; D possibly uses TRBD1 or TRBD2 (5 bases each). This CDR3 has 19 amino acids. Deletions cut 6 bases from V and 0 bases from J, with 24 bases between. Looked up from germline, CDR1 is KGHSH and CDR2 is LQKENI. The DNA of the CDR3 is TGTGCCAGCTCCCCTACCCTCGGGACGACCCTCCTAGCCAAAAACATTCAGTACTTC. Amino acid sequence: CASSPTLGTTLLAKNIQYF.

The chain couples TRBV7-9 to TRBJ2-7; 14 nucleotides align to TRBD2. This CDR3 is built from 17 residues. The V segment lost 5 bases and the J segment 5 bases; nucleotides outside the gene matches: 11. The germline CDR1 and CDR2 sequences are SEHNR and FQNEAQ (reference sequence). Here the CDR3 DNA reads TGTGCCAGCAGCCCAGGGGGACTAGCGGGAGAGAACCACGAGCAGTACTTC. Translation: CASSPGGLAGENHEQYF.

This clone was counted a single time. The genes are TRBV6-5 and TRBJ2-7, with 7 bases that match TRBD2. The CDR3 is 15 amino acids. Losses at the gene ends were 4 bases for V and 1 base for J; bases not matched to a gene: 7. Germline-derived CDR1 and CDR2 are MNHEY and SVGAGI. The CDR3 loop reads CASSSPGGNSYEQYF. Here the CDR3 DNA reads TGTGCCAGCAGTTCCCCCGGGGGGAATTCCTACGAGCAGTACTTC.

The chain is built from TRBV15 and TRBJ2-3; 11 nucleotides line up with TRBD2. The junction had 10 bases not matched to a gene; V was cut back by 0 bases and J by 2 bases. The CDR3 is 19 amino acids. The germline V gene encodes CDR1 LNHNV and CDR2 YYDKDF (reference sequence). The CDR3 coding sequence is TGTGCCACCAGCAGAGATCGCCTAGCGGGAGGAACCCCCACAGATACGCAGTATTTT. Encoded protein: CATSRDRLAGGTPTDTQYF.

The CDR3 here is CSVRTVQETQYF. DNA of the CDR3: TGCAGCGTTAGGACAGTTCAAGAGACCCAGTACTTC. The chain uses TRBV29-1 and TRBJ2-5; TRBD1 might be the D (6 bases). With 5 bases removed from V and 2 bases from J, the gap between germline ends came to 9 bases. Germline V lookup: CDR1 SQVTM, CDR2 ANQGSEA. The CDR3 sequence is 12 residues long.

V gene TRBV7-8 combines with J gene TRBJ2-7; 7 bases are shared with TRBD1. Per the germline V gene, CDR1 is SGHVS and CDR2 is FQNEAQ. V shed 1 base, J shed 4 bases, and the junction held 4 bases outside the gene matches. The CDR3 extends over 14 amino acids. The CDR3 nucleotides read TGTGCCAGCAGCTTAGGACAGGGACAATACGAGCAGTACTTC. Protein product: CASSLGQGQYEQYF.

V is TRBV5-1 and J is TRBJ2-5, with TRBD2 matching over 14 bases. The V and J ends lost 5 bases and 4 bases, in that order; junction bases with no gene match: 10. CDR3 length: 17 amino acids. Germline V gene data show CDR1 as SGHRS and CDR2 as YFSETQ. The CDR3, as DNA: TGCGCCAGCAGTACCGGGACTAGCGGGAGAATGGGAGAGACCCAGTACTTC. Translated, it gives CASSTGTSGRMGETQYF.

The rearrangement joins TRBV19 to TRBJ2-6; D might be TRBD1 or TRBD2, each matching 6 bases. The germline gives CDR1 LNHDA, CDR2 SQIVND (reference sequence). The CDR3 runs 15 residues. The V and J ends lost 10 bases and 1 base respectively, with 14 bases between them. CDR3: CATGRGQSGANVLTF. CDR3 coding DNA: TGTGCCACCGGCCGGGGGCAATCTGGGGCCAACGTCCTGACTTTC.

J is TRBJ2-1 and V is TRBV27; no firm D call. This CDR3 has 15 residues. Looked up from germline, CDR1 is MNHEY and CDR2 is SMNVEV (reference sequence). V lost 1 base, J lost 5 bases, and 12 bases lay in between. CDR3 bases: TGTGCCAGCAGTTTATTAGATCTGGTACACAATGAGCAGTTCTTC. Protein: CASSLLDLVHNEQFF.

This chain connects TRBV4-2 to TRBJ2-3; 8 positions agree with TRBD2. The CDR3 is 14 residues long. Losses at the gene ends were 4 bases for V and 4 bases for J; bases not matched to a gene: 4. Germline CDR1 and CDR2: LGHNA and YNFKEQ. In DNA, the CDR3 is TGTGCCAGCAGCCTCAAGCGGGGGCCAGATACGCAGTATTTT. Protein sequence: CASSLKRGPDTQYF.

This sequence joins TRBV27 and TRBJ1-1; D perhaps matches TRBD1 (5 bases). Trimming pared 7 bases from V and 1 base from J, leaving 13 bases between. The CDR3 runs to 14 residues. The germline gives CDR1 MNHEY, CDR2 SMNVEV (reference sequence). The CDR3 sequence: CASTPGRSNTEAFF. The CDR3 DNA reads as TGTGCCAGCACCCCAGGGAGGTCGAACACTGAAGCTTTCTTT.

The rearrangement joins TRBV4-1 to TRBJ1-1; no definite D call. The V end lost 0 bases, the J end lost 1 base, and 18 bases lay between the germline ends. This CDR3 comprises 18 residues. Looked up from germline, CDR1 is MGHRA and CDR2 is YSYEKL. CDR3 residues: CASSQERRVIGPNTEAFF. The CDR3 DNA follows: TGCGCCAGCAGCCAAGAGAGAAGGGTTATCGGCCCGAACACTGAAGCTTTCTTT.

J is TRBJ2-3 and V is TRBV6-5; 9 nucleotides align to TRBD2. Germline V gene sequence: CDR1 MNHEY, CDR2 SVGAGI. The CDR3 totals 16 residues. The V and J ends lost 2 bases and 3 bases, in that order; junction bases with no gene match: 6. The CDR3 nucleotides read TGTGCCAGCAGTTACGCCGGGGCGGGAGGGACAGATACGCAGTATTTT. It codes for CASSYAGAGGTDTQYF.

The chain combines TRBV2 with TRBJ2-5; 11 positions agree with TRBD2. V was clipped by 6 bases and J by 4 bases; unmatched bases: 7. CDR3 length: 15 residues. Germline assignment: CDR1 SNHLY and CDR2 FYNNEI. The CDR3 DNA reads as TGTGCCAGCAGGGCAACTAGCGGGAGAGGAGAGACCCAGTACTTC. Its translation is CASRATSGRGETQYF.